The rows below give T cell receptor beta chains drawn from one sample of a study of T-cell reconstitution after alpha-beta-depleted transplantation in children. TCRdb passed the PCR reads through MiXCR, listing each CDR3 protein once. This sample yields some 400,000 distinct CDR3 sequences, of which roughly 20% are seen a single time; 3.8% belongs to the top ten. The source material was PBMCs from the stem cell graft donor, sampled from the stem cell graft. The source is a human donor who donated a stem cell graft to a child with acute myeloid leukemia. Each CDR3 is given with its conserved first and last residue. Each record gives: V gene, J gene, clone size, D gene, CDR3 protein, CDR3 DNA. A D gene is named only where the DNA matches it firmly. A clone size is listed for some rows: how often the clone was seen (once, few, many), or a class if it is expanded.

v_call: TRBV12-3/TRBV12-4; j_call: TRBJ2-3; clone_size: few; d_call: -; cdr3_aa: CASSLGGGVGF; cdr3_nt: TGTGCCAGCAGCTTGGGGGGTGGAGTCGGTTTT
v_call: TRBV6-6; j_call: TRBJ2-1; clone_size: -; d_call: -; cdr3_aa: CASSYLSYNEQFF; cdr3_nt: TGTGCCAGCAGTTACTTGTCCTACAATGAGCAGTTCTTC
v_call: TRBV12-3/TRBV12-4; j_call: TRBJ2-7; clone_size: -; d_call: TRBD2; cdr3_aa: CASSFGEGLIGYEQYF; cdr3_nt: TGTGCCAGCAGTTTCGGGGAGGGCCTTATCGGCTACGAGCAGTACTTC
v_call: TRBV7-9; j_call: TRBJ2-7; clone_size: few; d_call: -; cdr3_aa: CASPWGYEQYF; cdr3_nt: TGTGCCAGCCCCTGGGGGTACGAGCAGTACTTC
v_call: TRBV5-1; j_call: TRBJ2-3; clone_size: -; d_call: -; cdr3_aa: CASSLTGVDTDTQYF; cdr3_nt: TGCGCCAGCAGCTTGACGGGAGTGGACACAGATACGCAGTATTTT
v_call: TRBV20-1; j_call: TRBJ1-1; clone_size: -; d_call: -; cdr3_aa: CSARDSNGNTEAFF; cdr3_nt: TGCAGTGCTAGAGATAGCAACGGGAACACTGAAGCTTTCTTT
v_call: TRBV20-1; j_call: TRBJ2-7; clone_size: -; d_call: TRBD2; cdr3_aa: CSASPGGSYEQYF; cdr3_nt: TGCAGTGCTAGTCCGGGCGGGAGCTACGAGCAGTACTTC
v_call: TRBV6-5; j_call: TRBJ1-5; clone_size: many; d_call: -; cdr3_aa: CASSLGNNQPQHF; cdr3_nt: TGTGCCAGCAGTTTGGGGAACAATCAGCCCCAGCATTTT
v_call: TRBV20-1; j_call: TRBJ1-2; clone_size: -; d_call: -; cdr3_aa: CSPQRGGYTF; cdr3_nt: TGCAGCCCCCAAAGGGGTGGCTACACCTTC
v_call: TRBV2; j_call: TRBJ1-4; clone_size: -; d_call: TRBD1; cdr3_aa: CASRGTATNEKLFF; cdr3_nt: TGTGCCAGCAGGGGGACAGCGACTAATGAAAAACTGTTTTTT
v_call: TRBV27; j_call: TRBJ2-7; clone_size: many; d_call: TRBD2; cdr3_aa: CASSLSKLAGERAYEQYF; cdr3_nt: TGTGCCAGCAGTTTATCGAAGCTAGCGGGAGAGAGGGCCTACGAGCAGTACTTC
v_call: TRBV29-1; j_call: TRBJ1-1; clone_size: -; d_call: -; cdr3_aa: CSVEDLRGAEAFF; cdr3_nt: TGCAGCGTTGAAGATCTACGGGGGGCTGAAGCTTTCTTT
v_call: TRBV10-3; j_call: TRBJ2-5; clone_size: many; d_call: -; cdr3_aa: CAISHPNGRNQETQYF; cdr3_nt: TGTGCCATCAGTCACCCGAACGGACGGAACCAAGAGACCCAGTACTTC
v_call: TRBV4-3; j_call: TRBJ2-3; clone_size: -; d_call: TRBD2; cdr3_aa: CASSQDWVAGHTDTQYF; cdr3_nt: TGCGCCAGCAGCCAAGATTGGGTAGCGGGACACACAGATACGCAGTATTTT
v_call: TRBV28; j_call: TRBJ2-1; clone_size: few; d_call: -; cdr3_aa: CASSLMTLGWNNEQFF; cdr3_nt: TGTGCCAGCAGTTTAATGACCCTGGGCTGGAACAATGAGCAGTTCTTC
v_call: TRBV4-2; j_call: TRBJ2-4; clone_size: -; d_call: -; cdr3_aa: CASSQVNRRLAKNIQYF; cdr3_nt: TGTGCCAGCAGCCAAGTAAACAGGCGGCTAGCCAAAAACATTCAGTACTTC
v_call: TRBV7-2; j_call: TRBJ2-5; clone_size: few; d_call: -; cdr3_aa: CASSFRDWSVQETQYF; cdr3_nt: TGTGCCAGCAGCTTTCGCGACTGGAGTGTGCAAGAGACCCAGTACTTC
v_call: TRBV28; j_call: TRBJ2-1; clone_size: few; d_call: -; cdr3_aa: CATTGLSSYNEQFF; cdr3_nt: TGTGCCACTACGGGACTGTCATCCTACAATGAGCAGTTCTTC
v_call: TRBV7-3; j_call: TRBJ2-1; clone_size: many; d_call: -; cdr3_aa: CASSTTQGYYEQFF; cdr3_nt: TGTGCCAGCAGCACGACACAGGGTTATTATGAGCAGTTCTTC
v_call: TRBV7-7; j_call: TRBJ2-5; clone_size: many; d_call: -; cdr3_aa: CASSHMTETQYF; cdr3_nt: TGTGCCAGCAGCCATATGACGGAGACCCAGTACTTC
v_call: TRBV29-1; j_call: TRBJ2-7; clone_size: many; d_call: -; cdr3_aa: CSVEETSSYEQYF; cdr3_nt: TGCAGCGTTGAAGAGACTTCATCCTACGAGCAGTACTTC
v_call: TRBV7-2; j_call: TRBJ2-1; clone_size: -; d_call: TRBD2; cdr3_aa: CASTRTSGSYNEQFF; cdr3_nt: TGTGCCAGCACCCGAACTAGCGGGAGTTATAATGAGCAGTTCTTC
v_call: TRBV19; j_call: TRBJ1-5; clone_size: few; d_call: TRBD1; cdr3_aa: CASSTGGTGNQPQHF; cdr3_nt: TGTGCCAGTAGTACGGGGGGGACAGGCAATCAGCCCCAGCATTTT
v_call: TRBV7-9; j_call: TRBJ2-7; clone_size: -; d_call: TRBD2; cdr3_aa: CASSWGLAYEQYF; cdr3_nt: TGTGCCAGCAGCTGGGGACTAGCCTACGAGCAGTACTTC
v_call: TRBV6-5; j_call: TRBJ1-1; clone_size: few; d_call: -; cdr3_aa: CASSYLRREGTEAFF; cdr3_nt: TGTGCCAGCAGTTACTTGCGCAGGGAGGGCACTGAAGCTTTCTTT
v_call: TRBV27; j_call: TRBJ2-6; clone_size: few; d_call: -; cdr3_aa: CASSLRGPSSSGANVLTF; cdr3_nt: TGTGCCAGCAGTTTACGGGGCCCCTCGAGCTCTGGGGCCAACGTCCTGACTTTC
v_call: TRBV28; j_call: TRBJ2-7; clone_size: many; d_call: -; cdr3_aa: CASRTGSYEQYF; cdr3_nt: TGTGCCAGCAGGACCGGTTCCTACGAGCAGTACTTC
v_call: TRBV18; j_call: TRBJ2-3; clone_size: few; d_call: TRBD2; cdr3_aa: CASSPLAGGSTDTQYF; cdr3_nt: TGTGCCAGCTCACCTCTAGCGGGAGGGAGCACAGATACGCAGTATTTT
v_call: TRBV4-1; j_call: TRBJ2-7; clone_size: -; d_call: -; cdr3_aa: CASSQALAEGQYF; cdr3_nt: TGCGCCAGCAGCCAAGCCCTCGCGGAGGGGCAGTACTTC
v_call: TRBV20-1; j_call: TRBJ2-2; clone_size: many; d_call: TRBD1; cdr3_aa: CSARVGDRDTGELFF; cdr3_nt: TGCAGTGCTAGAGTTGGGGACAGGGACACCGGGGAGCTGTTTTTT
v_call: TRBV4-1; j_call: TRBJ2-1; clone_size: -; d_call: TRBD2; cdr3_aa: CASSQEWAGARDEQFF; cdr3_nt: TGCGCCAGCAGCCAAGAATGGGCGGGAGCGCGCGATGAGCAGTTCTTC
v_call: TRBV25-1; j_call: TRBJ2-7; clone_size: -; d_call: TRBD2; cdr3_aa: CASSEYRGGSYEQYF; cdr3_nt: TGTGCCAGCAGTGAATATCGGGGCGGGAGCTACGAGCAGTACTTC
v_call: TRBV7-9; j_call: TRBJ2-7; clone_size: once; d_call: TRBD1; cdr3_aa: CASSLSGQGYEQYF; cdr3_nt: TGTGCCAGCAGCTTGTCGGGACAGGGTTACGAGCAGTACTTC
v_call: TRBV20-1; j_call: TRBJ1-3; clone_size: -; d_call: -; cdr3_aa: CSAGRNTIYF; cdr3_nt: TGCAGTGCTGGGAGAAACACCATATATTTT
v_call: TRBV12-5; j_call: TRBJ2-1; clone_size: once; d_call: -; cdr3_aa: CASGSVDLSYNEQFF; cdr3_nt: TGTGCTAGTGGTTCGGTGGACTTGTCCTACAATGAGCAGTTCTTC
v_call: TRBV7-7; j_call: TRBJ2-1; clone_size: many; d_call: TRBD1; cdr3_aa: CASSRRDSPDEQFF; cdr3_nt: TGTGCCAGCAGCCGCCGGGACAGTCCGGATGAGCAGTTCTTC
v_call: TRBV5-1; j_call: TRBJ2-7; clone_size: -; d_call: -; cdr3_aa: CASSLGQQYEQYF; cdr3_nt: TGCGCCAGCAGCTTGGGCCAACAGTACGAGCAGTACTTC
v_call: TRBV5-1; j_call: TRBJ2-1; clone_size: once; d_call: -; cdr3_aa: CASTSDWGNEQFF; cdr3_nt: TGCGCCAGCACTTCGGACTGGGGCAATGAGCAGTTCTTC
v_call: TRBV20-1; j_call: TRBJ2-3; clone_size: -; d_call: TRBD2; cdr3_aa: CSAVRLAGVDTQYF; cdr3_nt: TGCAGTGCCGTACGACTAGCGGGAGTCGATACGCAGTATTTT
v_call: TRBV5-1; j_call: TRBJ1-2; clone_size: -; d_call: TRBD1; cdr3_aa: CASSLGAGTGYGYTF; cdr3_nt: TGCGCCAGCAGCTTGGGGGCCGGGACAGGCTATGGCTACACCTTC
v_call: TRBV20-1; j_call: TRBJ2-7; clone_size: many; d_call: -; cdr3_aa: CSVNPLGRDSYEQYF; cdr3_nt: TGCAGTGTTAACCCCTTGGGGCGGGACTCCTACGAGCAGTACTTC
v_call: TRBV20-1; j_call: TRBJ2-7; clone_size: many; d_call: -; cdr3_aa: CSARRGITRHEQYF; cdr3_nt: TGCAGTGCTAGACGCGGGATCACACGCCACGAGCAGTACTTC
v_call: TRBV20-1; j_call: TRBJ2-3; clone_size: many; d_call: -; cdr3_aa: CSAPSRRGPPPDTQYF; cdr3_nt: TGCAGTGCACCTAGTAGGCGGGGCCCACCCCCAGATACGCAGTATTTT
v_call: TRBV20-1; j_call: TRBJ2-2; clone_size: -; d_call: -; cdr3_aa: CSARGAVGTGELFF; cdr3_nt: TGCAGTGCTAGAGGAGCGGTCGGCACCGGGGAGCTGTTTTTT
v_call: TRBV29-1; j_call: TRBJ2-5; clone_size: many; d_call: -; cdr3_aa: CSVGGRLQETQYF; cdr3_nt: TGCAGCGTTGGGGGGCGCCTACAAGAGACCCAGTACTTC
v_call: TRBV20-1; j_call: TRBJ2-7; clone_size: few; d_call: -; cdr3_aa: CSANPWRGSYEQYF; cdr3_nt: TGCAGTGCTAACCCTTGGCGCGGATCCTACGAGCAGTACTTC
v_call: TRBV20-1; j_call: TRBJ2-1; clone_size: many; d_call: TRBD2; cdr3_aa: CSAPPILAGAPNEQFF; cdr3_nt: TGCAGTGCCCCCCCCATACTAGCGGGAGCCCCCAATGAGCAGTTCTTC
v_call: TRBV7-9; j_call: TRBJ2-5; clone_size: few; d_call: TRBD1; cdr3_aa: CASSHGTGKETQYF; cdr3_nt: TGTGCCAGCAGCCACGGGACAGGGAAAGAGACCCAGTACTTC
v_call: TRBV15; j_call: TRBJ2-7; clone_size: once; d_call: TRBD2; cdr3_aa: CATSRVGGRDFMGSYEQYF; cdr3_nt: TGTGCCACCAGCAGAGTTGGCGGGAGGGACTTTATGGGCTCCTACGAGCAGTACTTC
v_call: TRBV13; j_call: TRBJ2-7; clone_size: -; d_call: -; cdr3_aa: CASSLPGAAYEQYF; cdr3_nt: TGTGCCAGCAGCTTACCGGGGGCGGCTTACGAGCAGTACTTC